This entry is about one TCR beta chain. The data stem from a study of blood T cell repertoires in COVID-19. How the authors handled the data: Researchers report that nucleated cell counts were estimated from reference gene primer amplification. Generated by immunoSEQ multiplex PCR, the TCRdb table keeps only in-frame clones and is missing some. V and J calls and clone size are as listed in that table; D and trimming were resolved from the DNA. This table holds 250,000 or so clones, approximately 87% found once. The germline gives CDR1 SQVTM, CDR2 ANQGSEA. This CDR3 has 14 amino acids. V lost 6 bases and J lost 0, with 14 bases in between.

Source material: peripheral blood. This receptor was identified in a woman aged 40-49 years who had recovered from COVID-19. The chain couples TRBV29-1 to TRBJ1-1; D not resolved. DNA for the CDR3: TGCAGCGTCCCCCCCCGGGGAATGAACACTGAAGCTTTCTTT. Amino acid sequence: CSVPPRGMNTEAFF.